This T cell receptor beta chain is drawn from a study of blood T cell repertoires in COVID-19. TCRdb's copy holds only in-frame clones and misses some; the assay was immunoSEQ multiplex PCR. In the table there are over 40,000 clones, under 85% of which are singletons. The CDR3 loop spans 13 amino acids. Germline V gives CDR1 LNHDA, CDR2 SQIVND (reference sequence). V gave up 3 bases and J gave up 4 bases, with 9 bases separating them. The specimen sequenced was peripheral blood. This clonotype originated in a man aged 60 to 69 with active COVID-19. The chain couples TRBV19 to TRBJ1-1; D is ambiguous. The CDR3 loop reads CASSMEGGTEAFF. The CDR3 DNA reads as TGTGCCAGTAGTATGGAGGGTGGCACTGAAGCTTTCTTT.